Listed below are T cell receptor beta chains from one sample, sequenced in a study of vaccination and CD4 T cells after COVID-19. For these receptors, no antigen is known. Each CDR3 protein is one row after TCRdb ran MiXCR on the PCR reads. The sample lists 13,000 or so distinct CDR3 sequences; about 25% were seen once. The specimen sequenced was CD4+ T cells from blood, cultured in vitro. All receptors derive from a human donor who had recovered from COVID-19. Both conserved end residues are trimmed from each CDR3. The D gene is left open where the match is weak.

TRBV11-3	TRBD1	TRBJ1-1	ASSFTGQAGWTEAF
TRBV20-1	.	TRBJ1-1	SARDRGGPQNTEAF
TRBV2	.	TRBJ1-5	ASRSDSNQPQH
TRBV12-3/TRBV12-4	TRBD2	TRBJ2-5	ASSFWGTSGGFQETQY
TRBV7-8	TRBD1	TRBJ2-7	ASSAQQGLYEQY
TRBV5-5	.	TRBJ1-5	ASSPDSNQPQH
TRBV29-1	.	TRBJ1-1	SVEDFGGQTVVTEAF
TRBV5-6	.	TRBJ1-2	ASRSGNTGIYGYT
TRBV4-1	.	TRBJ1-4	ATNRRFNEKLF
TRBV27	TRBD1	TRBJ1-5	ASSRGQGNQPQH
TRBV6-2/TRBV6-3	.	TRBJ1-5	ASSYGVAGGNSNQPQH
TRBV5-4	TRBD1	TRBJ1-2	ASSYRPDRGYGYT
TRBV12-5	.	TRBJ1-1	ASGLSTNRVEAF
TRBV7-8	.	TRBJ1-1	ASRGRGGEAF
TRBV9	TRBD1	TRBJ2-2	ASSVGQATGELF
TRBV4-1	.	TRBJ2-2	ASSRPGGGREELF
TRBV12-3/TRBV12-4	TRBD2	TRBJ2-7	ASSFGGDSYEQY
TRBV2	.	TRBJ1-4	ASSQHSEKLF
TRBV5-1	.	TRBJ1-5	ASSLDYSNQPQH
TRBV20-1	.	TRBJ2-3	SARDPPPGGTDTQY
TRBV16	.	TRBJ1-4	ASSRTGKPEKLF
TRBV7-2	.	TRBJ1-1	ASSPIIPTEAF
TRBV4-1	.	TRBJ1-1	ASSHPMGGLNTEAF
TRBV24-1	.	TRBJ1-1	ATSEGGGEAF
TRBV7-9	.	TRBJ1-1	ASSLDLNTEAF
TRBV7-9	TRBD1	TRBJ1-2	ASSPISTGDYGYT
TRBV30	.	TRBJ2-2	ALGPTESTGELF
TRBV30	TRBD1	TRBJ1-2	AWGGTVANYGYT
TRBV14	.	TRBJ1-1	ASSQVGGEAF
TRBV24-1	TRBD1	TRBJ2-3	ATSDPALDRGADTQY
TRBV6-1	.	TRBJ2-2	ASSPRRRGPNTGELF
TRBV7-6	.	TRBJ1-6	ASSLRGADVSPLH
TRBV6-2/TRBV6-3	TRBD1	TRBJ1-6	ASRVDRGEYSPLH
TRBV7-8	.	TRBJ2-3	ASSPRALIAADTQY
TRBV30	.	TRBJ1-3	AWSVVKGSGNTIY
TRBV19	.	TRBJ1-2	ASITSAGDNYGYT
TRBV11-2	.	TRBJ1-3	ASSPRTADGNTIY
TRBV23-1	TRBD1	TRBJ1-4	ASSHPRDRENEKLF
TRBV18	.	TRBJ1-1	ASSPPLVGRQTEAF
TRBV20-1	TRBD1	TRBJ1-2	SAIDRVRNGYT
TRBV14	.	TRBJ2-1	ASSQESSGDNEQF
TRBV7-2	.	TRBJ1-5	ASSLVAGSNQPQH
TRBV6-1	.	TRBJ1-1	ASIGSLSNTEAF
TRBV4-1	.	TRBJ1-2	ASSNWGRDYNYGYT
TRBV30	.	TRBJ2-2	AWSVLGTGELF